This T cell receptor beta chain was documented in a study of CD8 T cells in ankylosing spondylitis. Germline V gene data show CDR1 as DFQATT and CDR2 as SNEGSKA (reference sequence). V was shortened by 6 bases and J by 6 bases, with 17 bases between the two germline ends. The CDR3 is 13 residues long. Scientists made TCR beta libraries using quantitative 5'-RACE with molecular barcodes. Using its own MiXCR run on the 5' RACE reads, TCRdb lists one record per CDR3 protein. The table has 200,000 to 250,000 distinct CDR3 sequences, around 16% seen once. As for this clonotype: Its antigen is currently unknown.

General study results and limits: Blood of patients with ankylosing spondylitis appeared to be characterized by a TCR beta motif of seven or eight highly homologous variants. Disease-linked clones reportedly showed significant enrichment in matched ankylosing spondylitis synovial fluid.

The source of this sequence is a male donor with ankylosing spondylitis. The chain couples TRBV20-1 to TRBJ1-1; D not resolved. The sample was blood, either unsorted or a sorted T cell fraction (not recorded which). CDR3 DNA sequence: TGCAGTGCCCAACCCCTGACCCGGGCTGAAGCTTTCTTT. Translated: CSAQPLTRAEAFF.